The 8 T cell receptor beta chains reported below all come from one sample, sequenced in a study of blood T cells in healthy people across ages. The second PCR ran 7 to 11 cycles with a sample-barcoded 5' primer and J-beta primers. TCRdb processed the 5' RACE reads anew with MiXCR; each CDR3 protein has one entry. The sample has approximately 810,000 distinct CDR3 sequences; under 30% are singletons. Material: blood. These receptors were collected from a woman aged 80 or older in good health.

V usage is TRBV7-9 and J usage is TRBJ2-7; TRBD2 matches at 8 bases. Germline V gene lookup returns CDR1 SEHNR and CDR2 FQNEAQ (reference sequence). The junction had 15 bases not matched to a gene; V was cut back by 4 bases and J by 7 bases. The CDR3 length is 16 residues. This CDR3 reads CASSSLSRGVYNEQYF. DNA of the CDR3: TGTGCCAGCAGCTCTCTTTCGCGGGGGGTGTACAATGAGCAGTACTTC. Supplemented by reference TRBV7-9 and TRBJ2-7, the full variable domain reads DTGVSQNPRHKITKRGQNVTFRCDPISEHNRLYWYRQTLGQGPEFLTYFQNEAQLEKSRLLSDRFSAERPKGSFSTLEIQRTEQGDSAMYLCASSSLSRGVYNEQYFGPGTRLTVT.

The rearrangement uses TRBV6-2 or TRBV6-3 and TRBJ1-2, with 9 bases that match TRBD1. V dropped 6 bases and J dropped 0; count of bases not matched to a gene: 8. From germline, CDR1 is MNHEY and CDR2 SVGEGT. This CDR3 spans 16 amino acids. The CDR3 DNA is TGTGCCAGCAGCCGATGGACAGGGGAACCTAACTATGGCTACACCTTC. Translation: CASSRWTGEPNYGYTF.

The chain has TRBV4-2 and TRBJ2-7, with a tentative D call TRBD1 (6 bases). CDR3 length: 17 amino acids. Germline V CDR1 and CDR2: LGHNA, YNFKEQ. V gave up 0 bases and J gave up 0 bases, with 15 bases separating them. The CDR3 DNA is TGTGCCAGCAGCCAAGATGCCTCCCGGGACACCTCCTACGAGCAGTACTTC. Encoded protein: CASSQDASRDTSYEQYF.

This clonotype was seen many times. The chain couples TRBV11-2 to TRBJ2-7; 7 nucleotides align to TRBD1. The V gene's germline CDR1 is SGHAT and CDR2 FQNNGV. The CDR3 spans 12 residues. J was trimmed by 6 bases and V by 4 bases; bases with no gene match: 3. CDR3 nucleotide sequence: TGTGCCAGCAGCTCACAGGGGTCCGAGCAGTACTTC. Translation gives CASSSQGSEQYF.

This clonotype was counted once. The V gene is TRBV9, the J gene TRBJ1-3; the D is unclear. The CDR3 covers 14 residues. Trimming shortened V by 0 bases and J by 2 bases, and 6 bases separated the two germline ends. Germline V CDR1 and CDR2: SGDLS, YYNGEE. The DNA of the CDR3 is TGTGCCAGCAGCGTAGATGAGACTGGAAACACCATATATTTT. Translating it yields CASSVDETGNTIYF.

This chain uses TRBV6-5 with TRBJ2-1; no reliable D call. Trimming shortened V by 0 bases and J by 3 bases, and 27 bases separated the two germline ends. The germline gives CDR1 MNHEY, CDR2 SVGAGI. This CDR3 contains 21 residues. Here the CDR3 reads CASSYSIRSGRKARLYNEQFF. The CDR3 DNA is TGTGCCAGCAGTTACTCGATTCGGTCCGGCCGAAAGGCACGGCTCTACAATGAGCAGTTCTTC.

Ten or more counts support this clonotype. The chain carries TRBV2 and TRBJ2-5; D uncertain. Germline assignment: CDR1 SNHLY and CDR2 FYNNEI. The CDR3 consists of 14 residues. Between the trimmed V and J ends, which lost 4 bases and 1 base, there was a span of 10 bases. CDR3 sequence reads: CASSGGTFQETQYF. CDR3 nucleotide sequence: TGTGCCAGCAGTGGTGGTACCTTCCAAGAGACCCAGTACTTC.

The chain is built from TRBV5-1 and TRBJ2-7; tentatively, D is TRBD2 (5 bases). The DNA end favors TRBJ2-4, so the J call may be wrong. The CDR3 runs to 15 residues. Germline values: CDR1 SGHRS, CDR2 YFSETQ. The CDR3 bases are TGCGCCAGCAGCTCCAGCGGTTTGGGGAGAAACATTCAGTACTTC. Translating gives CASSSSGLGRNIQYF.